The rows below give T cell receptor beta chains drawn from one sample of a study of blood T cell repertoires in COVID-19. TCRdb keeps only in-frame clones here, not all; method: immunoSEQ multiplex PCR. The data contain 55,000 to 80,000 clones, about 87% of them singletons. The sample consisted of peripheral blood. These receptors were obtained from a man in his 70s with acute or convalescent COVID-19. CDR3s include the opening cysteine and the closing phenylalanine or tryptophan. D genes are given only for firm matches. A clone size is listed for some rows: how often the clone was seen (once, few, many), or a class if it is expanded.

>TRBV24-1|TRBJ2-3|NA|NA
CATSDAAGWTDTQYF
TGTGCCACCAGTGATGCGGCGGGGTGGACAGATACGCAGTATTTT
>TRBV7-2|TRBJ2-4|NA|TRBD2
CASSKTSGSWDIQYF
TGTGCCAGCAGCAAGACTAGCGGGAGTTGGGACATTCAGTACTTC
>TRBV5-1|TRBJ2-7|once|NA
CASSLGGGLTYEQYF
TGCGCCAGCAGCTTGGGTGGGGGCCTCACCTACGAGCAGTACTTC
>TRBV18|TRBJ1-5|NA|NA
CASSLGGYDQPQHF
TGTGCCAGCTCCTTAGGAGGGTACGATCAGCCCCAGCATTTT
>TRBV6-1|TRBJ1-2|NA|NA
CASSEGTRNYGYTF
TGTGCCAGCAGTGAAGGGACTCGTAACTATGGCTACACCTTC
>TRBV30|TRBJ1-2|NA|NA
CAWSVQVYGYTF
TGTGCCTGGAGTGTACAGGTCTATGGCTACACCTTC
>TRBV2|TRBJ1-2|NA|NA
CASSGSLQDRRGYTF
TGTGCCAGCAGTGGAAGTTTACAGGACCGTCGGGGCTACACCTTC
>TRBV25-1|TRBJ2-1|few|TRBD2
CASSEREMGLGEQFF
TGTGCCAGCAGTGAGCGGGAGATGGGGCTCGGTGAGCAGTTCTTC
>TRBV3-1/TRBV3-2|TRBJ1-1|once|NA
CASSQWSDRNTEAFF
TGTGCCAGCAGCCAATGGTCTGACAGGAACACTGAAGCTTTCTTT
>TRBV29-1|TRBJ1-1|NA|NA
CSVEGQPNTEAFF
TGCAGCGTTGAAGGGCAACCGAACACTGAAGCTTTCTTT
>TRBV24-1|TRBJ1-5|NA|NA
CATRWGDLSNQPQHF
TGTGCCACCAGGTGGGGAGACCTTAGCAATCAGCCCCAGCATTTT
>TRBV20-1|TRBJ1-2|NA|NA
CSARANGYTF
TGCAGTGCTAGAGCTAATGGCTACACCTTC
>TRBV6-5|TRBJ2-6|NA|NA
CASRYAGSGANVLTF
TGTGCCAGCAGGTACGCAGGGTCTGGGGCCAACGTCCTGACTTTC
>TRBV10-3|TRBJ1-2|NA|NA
CAISESKASNYGYTF
TGTGCCATCAGTGAGTCGAAAGCGTCTAACTATGGCTACACCTTC
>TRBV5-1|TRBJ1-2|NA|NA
CASSTSVGGSNYGYTF
TGCGCCAGCAGCACAAGCGTCGGGGGATCCAACTATGGCTACACCTTC
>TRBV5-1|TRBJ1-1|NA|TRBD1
CASSTGPGGTEAFF
TGCGCCAGCAGCACTGGGCCAGGGGGGACTGAAGCTTTCTTT
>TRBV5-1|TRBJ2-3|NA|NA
CASSLTSVGSQGTQYF
TGCGCCAGCAGCTTGACGTCAGTTGGAAGTCAGGGTACGCAGTATTTT
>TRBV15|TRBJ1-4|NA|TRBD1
CATSRQGATNEKLFF
TGTGCCACCAGCAGACAGGGGGCGACTAATGAAAAACTGTTTTTT
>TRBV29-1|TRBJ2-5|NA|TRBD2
CSSAGTSGSGAGTQYF
TGCAGCTCCGCCGGGACTAGCGGGAGTGGGGCAGGGACCCAGTACTTC
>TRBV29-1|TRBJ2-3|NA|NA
CSVAWVGVTDTQYF
TGCAGCGTTGCTTGGGTAGGGGTCACAGATACGCAGTATTTT
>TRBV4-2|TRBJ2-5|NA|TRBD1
CASSQDRTGSRGKETQYF
TGTGCCAGCAGCCAAGACCGCACAGGCAGCAGGGGGAAAGAGACCCAGTACTTC
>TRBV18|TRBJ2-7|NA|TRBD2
CASSPPAGGYEQYF
TGTGCCAGCTCACCCCCCGCGGGGGGCTACGAGCAGTACTTC
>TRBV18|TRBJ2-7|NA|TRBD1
CASSPRDRGLEQYF
TGTGCCAGCTCACCCCGGGACAGGGGGCTCGAGCAGTACTTC
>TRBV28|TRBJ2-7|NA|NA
CASSPPGGTFEEQYF
TGTGCCAGCAGTCCCCCGGGCGGGACCTTTGAGGAGCAGTACTTC
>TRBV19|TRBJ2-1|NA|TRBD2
CASSIGLAEGNEQFF
TGTGCCAGTAGTATAGGACTAGCGGAGGGTAATGAGCAGTTCTTC
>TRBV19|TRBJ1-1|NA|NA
CASSTQRDTEAFF
TGTGCCAGTAGTACACAGAGGGATACTGAAGCTTTCTTT
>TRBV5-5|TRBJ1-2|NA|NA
CASSLTGGNYGYTF
TGTGCCAGCAGCTTGACGGGCGGGAACTATGGCTACACCTTC
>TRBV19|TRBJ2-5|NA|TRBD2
CASRRSSGETQYF
TGTGCCAGTAGAAGGTCTAGCGGAGAGACCCAGTACTTC
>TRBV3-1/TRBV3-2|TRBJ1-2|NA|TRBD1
CASRNRGGQGYGYTF
TGTGCCAGCAGAAACAGGGGCGGTCAAGGCTATGGCTACACCTTC
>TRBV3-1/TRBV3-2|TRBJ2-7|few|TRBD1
CASSPQDRGQYF
TGTGCCAGCAGCCCGCAGGACAGGGGACAGTACTTC
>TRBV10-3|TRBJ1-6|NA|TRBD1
CATGQGAPYNSPLHF
TGTGCCACCGGACAGGGGGCACCCTATAATTCACCCCTCCACTTT
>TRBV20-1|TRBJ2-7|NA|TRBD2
CSASQTGTNEQYF
TGCAGTGCTAGTCAGACGGGGACTAACGAGCAGTACTTC
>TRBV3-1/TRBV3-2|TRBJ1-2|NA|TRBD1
CASSQDDRAYGYTF
TGTGCCAGCAGCCAAGACGACAGGGCATATGGCTACACCTTC
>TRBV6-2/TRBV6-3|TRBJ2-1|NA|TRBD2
CASSDGTSGSSYNEQFF
TGTGCCAGCAGTGACGGGACTAGCGGAAGCTCCTACAATGAGCAGTTCTTC
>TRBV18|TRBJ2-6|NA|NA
CASSPDLRGAGANVLTF
TGTGCCAGCTCACCAGATCTTAGGGGCGCTGGGGCCAACGTCCTGACTTTC
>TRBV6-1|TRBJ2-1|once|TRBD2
CASSSGRWNEQFF
TGTGCCAGCAGTAGCGGGAGGTGGAATGAGCAGTTCTTC
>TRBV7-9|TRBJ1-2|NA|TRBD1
CASSLAGTVYGYTF
TGTGCCAGCAGCTTAGCGGGGACAGTCTATGGCTACACCTTC
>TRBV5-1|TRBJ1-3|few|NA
CASSSSGLGNTIYF
TGCGCCAGCAGCTCTTCAGGGCTGGGAAACACCATATATTTT
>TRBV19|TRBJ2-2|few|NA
CASSITGGGGGELFF
TGTGCCAGTAGTATCACTGGGGGAGGTGGCGGGGAGCTGTTTTTT
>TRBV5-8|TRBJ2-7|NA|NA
CASSKQGTYSYEQYF
TGTGCCAGCAGTAAACAGGGAACTTACTCCTACGAGCAGTACTTC
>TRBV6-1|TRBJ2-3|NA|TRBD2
CASSEVLAGASDTQYF
TGTGCCAGCAGTGAAGTGTTAGCGGGAGCCTCAGATACGCAGTATTTT
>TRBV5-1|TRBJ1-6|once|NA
CASSLSPPGNNSPLHF
TGCGCCAGCAGCCTATCCCCCCCAGGGAATAATTCACCCCTCCACTTT
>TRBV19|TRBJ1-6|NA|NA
CASSEWGDQGSPLHF
TGTGCCAGTAGTGAATGGGGGGACCAGGGATCACCCCTCCACTTT
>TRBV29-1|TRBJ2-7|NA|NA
CSVETRLRPGEQYF
TGCAGCGTAGAAACTAGGCTTCGACCGGGGGAGCAGTACTTC
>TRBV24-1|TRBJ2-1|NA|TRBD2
CATSVVGGAGANEQFF
TGTGCCACCAGTGTAGTAGGCGGAGCGGGAGCCAATGAGCAGTTCTTC
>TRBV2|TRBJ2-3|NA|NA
CASNPRRTDTQYF
TGTGCCAGCAATCCGCGCCGCACAGATACGCAGTATTTT
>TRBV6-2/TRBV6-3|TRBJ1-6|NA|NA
CASSYSREGRGSPLHF
TGTGCCAGCAGTTACTCGAGGGAGGGAAGGGGCTCACCCCTCCACTTT
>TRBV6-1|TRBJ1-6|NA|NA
CASSEGSVGRPLHF
TGTGCCAGCAGTGAAGGGTCGGTGGGCAGACCCCTCCACTTT
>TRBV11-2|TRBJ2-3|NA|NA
CASRWPGGTDTQYF
TGTGCCAGCAGATGGCCGGGGGGCACAGATACGCAGTATTTT